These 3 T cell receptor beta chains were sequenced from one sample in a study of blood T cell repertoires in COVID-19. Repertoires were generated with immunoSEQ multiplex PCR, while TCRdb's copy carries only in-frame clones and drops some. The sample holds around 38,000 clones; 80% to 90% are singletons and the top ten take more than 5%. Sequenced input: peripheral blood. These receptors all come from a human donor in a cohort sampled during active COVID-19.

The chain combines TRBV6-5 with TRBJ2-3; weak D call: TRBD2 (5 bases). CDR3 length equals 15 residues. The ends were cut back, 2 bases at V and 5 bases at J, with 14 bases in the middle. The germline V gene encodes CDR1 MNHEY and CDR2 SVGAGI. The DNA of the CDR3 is TGTGCCAGCAGTTACGACTCCCTAGGAGGAGATACGCAGTATTTT. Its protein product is CASSYDSLGGDTQYF.

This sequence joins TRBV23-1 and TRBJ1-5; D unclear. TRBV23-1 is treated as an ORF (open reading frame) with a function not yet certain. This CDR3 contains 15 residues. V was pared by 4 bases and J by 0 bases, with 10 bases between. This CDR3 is CASSLEQNSNQPQHF. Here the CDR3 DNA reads TGCGCCAGCAGTCTAGAACAGAATAGCAATCAGCCCCAGCATTTT.

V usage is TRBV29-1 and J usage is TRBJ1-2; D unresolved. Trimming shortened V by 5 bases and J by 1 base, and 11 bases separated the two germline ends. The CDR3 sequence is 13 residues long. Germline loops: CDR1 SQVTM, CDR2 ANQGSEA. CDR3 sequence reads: CSVFHSLNYGYTF. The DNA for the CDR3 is TGCAGCGTTTTTCACAGCCTTAACTATGGCTACACCTTC.